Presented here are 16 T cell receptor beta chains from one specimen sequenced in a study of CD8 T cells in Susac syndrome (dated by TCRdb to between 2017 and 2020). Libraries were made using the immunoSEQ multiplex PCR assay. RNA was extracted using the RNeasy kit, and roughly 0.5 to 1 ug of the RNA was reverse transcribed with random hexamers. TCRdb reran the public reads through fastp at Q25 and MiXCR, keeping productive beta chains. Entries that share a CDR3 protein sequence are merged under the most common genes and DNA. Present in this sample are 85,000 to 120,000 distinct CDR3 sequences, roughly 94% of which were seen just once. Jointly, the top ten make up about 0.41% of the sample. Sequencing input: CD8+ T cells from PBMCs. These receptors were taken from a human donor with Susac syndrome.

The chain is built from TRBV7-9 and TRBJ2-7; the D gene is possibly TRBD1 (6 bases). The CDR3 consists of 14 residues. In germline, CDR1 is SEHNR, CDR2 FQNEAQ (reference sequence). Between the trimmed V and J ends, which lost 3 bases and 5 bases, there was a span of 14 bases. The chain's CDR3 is CASSLVQGSHEQYF. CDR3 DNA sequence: TGTGCCAGCAGCTTGGTACAGGGTAGCCACGAGCAGTACTTC.

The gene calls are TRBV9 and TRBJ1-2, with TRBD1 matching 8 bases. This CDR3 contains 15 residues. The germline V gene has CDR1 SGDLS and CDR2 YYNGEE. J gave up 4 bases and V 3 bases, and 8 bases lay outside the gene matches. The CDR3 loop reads CASSGGQATFYGYTF. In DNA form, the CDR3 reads TGTGCCAGCAGCGGGGGACAGGCCACGTTCTATGGCTACACCTTC.

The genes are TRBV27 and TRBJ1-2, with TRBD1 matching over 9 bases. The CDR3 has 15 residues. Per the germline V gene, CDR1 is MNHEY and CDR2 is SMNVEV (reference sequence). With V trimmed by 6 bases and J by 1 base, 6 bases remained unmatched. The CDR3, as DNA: TGTGCCAGCAGAACCGGGACAGGGATTAACTATGGCTACACCTTC. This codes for CASRTGTGINYGYTF.

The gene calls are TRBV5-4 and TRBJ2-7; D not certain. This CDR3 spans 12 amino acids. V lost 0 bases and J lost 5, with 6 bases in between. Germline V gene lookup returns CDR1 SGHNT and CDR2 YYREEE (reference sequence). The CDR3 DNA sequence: TGTGCCAGCAGCTTGGGTTTTAACGAGCAGTACTTC. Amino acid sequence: CASSLGFNEQYF.

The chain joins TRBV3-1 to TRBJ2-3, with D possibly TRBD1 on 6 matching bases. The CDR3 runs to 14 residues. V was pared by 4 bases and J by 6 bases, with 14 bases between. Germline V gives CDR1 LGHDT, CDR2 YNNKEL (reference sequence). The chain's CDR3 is CASSPGSGGDTQYF. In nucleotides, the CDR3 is TGTGCCAGCAGCCCGGGATCTGGGGGCGATACGCAGTATTTT.

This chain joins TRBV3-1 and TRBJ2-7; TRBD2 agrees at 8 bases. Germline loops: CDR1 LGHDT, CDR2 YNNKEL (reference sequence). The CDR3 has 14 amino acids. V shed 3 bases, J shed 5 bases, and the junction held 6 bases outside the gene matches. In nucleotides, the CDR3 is TGTGCCAGCAGCCAGTCGGGGGGGCCCCACGAGCAGTACTTC. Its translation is CASSQSGGPHEQYF.

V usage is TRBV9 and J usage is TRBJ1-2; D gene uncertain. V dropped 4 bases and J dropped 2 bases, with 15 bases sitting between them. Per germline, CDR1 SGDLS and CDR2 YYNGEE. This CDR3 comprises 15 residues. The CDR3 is CASSPEGGKNYGYTF. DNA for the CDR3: TGTGCCAGCAGCCCCGAAGGAGGCAAGAACTATGGCTACACCTTC.

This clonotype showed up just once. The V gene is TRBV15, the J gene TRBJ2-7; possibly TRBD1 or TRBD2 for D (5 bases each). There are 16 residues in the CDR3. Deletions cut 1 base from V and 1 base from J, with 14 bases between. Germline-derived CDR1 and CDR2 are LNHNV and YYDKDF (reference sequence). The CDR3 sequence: CATSRARGLGSYEQYF. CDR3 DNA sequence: TGTGCCACCAGCAGAGCGAGGGGATTGGGGTCCTACGAGCAGTACTTC.

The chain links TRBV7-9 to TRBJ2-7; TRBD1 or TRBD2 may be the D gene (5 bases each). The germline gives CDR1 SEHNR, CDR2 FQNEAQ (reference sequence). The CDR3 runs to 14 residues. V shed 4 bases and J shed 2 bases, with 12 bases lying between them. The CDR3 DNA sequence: TGTGCCAGCAGCTCCGAGGGGTCACCCTACGAGCAGTACTTC. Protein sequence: CASSSEGSPYEQYF. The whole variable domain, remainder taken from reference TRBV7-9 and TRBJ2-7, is DTGVSQNPRHKITKRGQNVTFRCDPISEHNRLYWYRQTLGQGPEFLTYFQNEAQLEKSRLLSDRFSAERPKGSFSTLEIQRTEQGDSAMYLCASSSEGSPYEQYFGPGTRLTVT.

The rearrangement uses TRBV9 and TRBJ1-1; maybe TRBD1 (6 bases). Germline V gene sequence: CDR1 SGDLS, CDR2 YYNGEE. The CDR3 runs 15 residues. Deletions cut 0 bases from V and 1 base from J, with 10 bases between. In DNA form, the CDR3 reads TGTGCCAGCAGCGTAGAAGGGACAACGAACACTGAAGCTTTCTTT. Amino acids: CASSVEGTTNTEAFF. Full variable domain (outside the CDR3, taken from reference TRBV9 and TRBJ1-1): DSGVTQTPKHLITATGQRVTLRCSPRSGDLSVYWYQQSLDQGLQFLIQYYNGEERAKGNILERFSAQQFPDLHSELNLSSLELGDSALYFCASSVEGTTNTEAFFGQGTRLTVV.

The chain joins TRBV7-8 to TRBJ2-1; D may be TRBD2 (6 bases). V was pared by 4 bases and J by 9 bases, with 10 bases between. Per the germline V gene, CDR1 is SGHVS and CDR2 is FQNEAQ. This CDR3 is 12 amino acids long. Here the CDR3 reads CASSSLGGEQFF. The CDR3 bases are TGTGCCAGCAGCTCACTCGGGGGTGAGCAGTTCTTC. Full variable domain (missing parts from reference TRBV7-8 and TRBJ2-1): GAGVSQSPRYKVAKRGQDVALRCDPISGHVSLFWYQQALGQGPEFLTYFQNEAQLDKSGLPSDRFFAERPEGSVSTLKIQRTQQEDSAVYLCASSSLGGEQFFGPGTRLTVL.

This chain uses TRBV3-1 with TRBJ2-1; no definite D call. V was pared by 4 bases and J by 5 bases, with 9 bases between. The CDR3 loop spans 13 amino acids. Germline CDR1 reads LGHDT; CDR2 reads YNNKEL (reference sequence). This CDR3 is CASSLTADNEQFF. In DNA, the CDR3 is TGTGCCAGCAGCCTCACGGCGGACAATGAGCAGTTCTTC.

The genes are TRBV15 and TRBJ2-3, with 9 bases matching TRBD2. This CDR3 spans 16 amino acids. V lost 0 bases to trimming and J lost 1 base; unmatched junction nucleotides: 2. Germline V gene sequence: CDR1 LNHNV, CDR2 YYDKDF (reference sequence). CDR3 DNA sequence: TGTGCCACCAGCAGAGAGGCTAGCGGGGGCACAGATACGCAGTATTTT. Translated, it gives CATSREASGGTDTQYF.

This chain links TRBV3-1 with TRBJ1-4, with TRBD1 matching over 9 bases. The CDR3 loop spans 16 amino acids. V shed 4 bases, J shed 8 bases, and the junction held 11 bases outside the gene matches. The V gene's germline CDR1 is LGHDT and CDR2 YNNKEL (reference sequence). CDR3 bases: TGTGCCAGCAGCCCAGGACAGGGGTTGGAGGAAGAAAAACTGTTTTTT. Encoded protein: CASSPGQGLEEEKLFF.

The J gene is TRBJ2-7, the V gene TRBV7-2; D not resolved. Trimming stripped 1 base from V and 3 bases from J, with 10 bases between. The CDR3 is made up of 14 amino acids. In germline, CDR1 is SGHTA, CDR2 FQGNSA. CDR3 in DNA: TGTGCCAGCAGCTTAGTTTCGGTGGGCTACGAGCAGTACTTC. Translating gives CASSLVSVGYEQYF.

The CDR3 region is CASSPSTRRDYGYTF. The CDR3 DNA sequence: TGTGCCAGCAGCCCGTCGACCCGACGCGACTATGGCTACACCTTC. The chain joins TRBV3-1 to TRBJ1-2; D gene uncertain. Germline V gene sequence: CDR1 LGHDT, CDR2 YNNKEL (reference sequence). The CDR3 length is 15 residues. V was pared by 4 bases and J by 3 bases, with 15 bases between.